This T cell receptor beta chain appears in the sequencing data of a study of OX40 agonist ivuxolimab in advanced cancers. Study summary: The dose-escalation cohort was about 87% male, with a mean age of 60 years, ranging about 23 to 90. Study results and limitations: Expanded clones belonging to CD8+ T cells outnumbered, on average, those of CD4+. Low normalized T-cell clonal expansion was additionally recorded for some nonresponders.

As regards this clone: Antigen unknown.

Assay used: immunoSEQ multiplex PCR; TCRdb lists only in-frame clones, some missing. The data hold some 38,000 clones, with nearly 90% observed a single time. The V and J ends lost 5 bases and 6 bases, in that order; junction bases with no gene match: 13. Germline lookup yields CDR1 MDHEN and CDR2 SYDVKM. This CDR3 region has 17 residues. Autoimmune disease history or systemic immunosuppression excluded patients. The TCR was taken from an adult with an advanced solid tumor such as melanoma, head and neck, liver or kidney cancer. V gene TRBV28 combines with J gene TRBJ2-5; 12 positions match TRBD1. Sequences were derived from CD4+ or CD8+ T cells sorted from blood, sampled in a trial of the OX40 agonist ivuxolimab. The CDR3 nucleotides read TGTGCCAGCAGTGGATGGGACAGGGGGCGCGAGGGAAAGACCCAGTACTTC. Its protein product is CASSGWDRGREGKTQYF.